A few counts support the clone carrying this T cell receptor (beta chain). Its matching antigen is unknown. This sample stems from a study of T cell repertoires in cytomegalovirus infection. Study-wide context: Public signatures in TCR beta pointed to CMV infection and matching HLA type. General study results and limits: Cumulated frequencies of public TCR beta families served to identify carriers of CMV plus the relevant HLA. HLA-C-restricted CMV clonotypes gave the most frequent clonotype in two of eight donors.

TCRdb reprocessed the reads via MiXCR and lists one record per CDR3 protein. This repertoire shows 350,000 to 500,000 distinct CDR3 sequences, about 33% found once; its top ten account for roughly an eighth. This CDR3 is built from 13 residues. Trimming shortened V by 4 bases and J by 1 base, and 7 bases separated the two germline ends. Per germline, CDR1 LNHDA and CDR2 SQIVND (reference sequence). The sequencing sample was made of PBMCs. This chain uses TRBV19 with TRBJ2-5; D remains unclear. The receptor's source is a human donor in good health (CMV status not recorded). Some clones in this sample may be carry-over from other donors' samples. The CDR3 DNA sequence: TGTGCCAGTAGTAATCACGGCCAAGAGACCCAGTACTTC. It codes for CASSNHGQETQYF.